This T cell receptor (beta chain) was captured by sequencing in a study of liver allograft versus peripheral blood T cells. Overall study context: Transplanted livers held T cell receptor repertoires, and these were compared with repertoires in recipients' peripheral blood. Findings of the study overall: Repertoires of T cell receptors in liver allografts reportedly differed from peripheral blood repertoires.

CDR3 length: 20 residues. The germline V gene encodes CDR1 ENHRY and CDR2 SYGVKD. V was pared by 0 bases and J by 4 bases, with 26 bases between. MiXCR, run by TCRdb on the reads, gives a single entry per CDR3 protein. The table shows 5,000 to 7,000 distinct CDR3 sequences, with approximately 17% occurring only once. This clonotype was picked up a small number of times. Its specificity is unknown. The V and J genes are TRBV10-3 and TRBJ2-3; D is possibly TRBD1 or TRBD2 (5 bases each). This receptor was taken from a human patient who had a liver transplant. A share of the T cells may be of graft donor origin. CDR3 in DNA: TGTGCCATCAGTGAGTCGACTCCGGGACCCCTGTCGGGGACCCCAGATACGCAGTATTTT. This sequence encodes CAISESTPGPLSGTPDTQYF.